This entry features one TCR beta chain sequence. Antigen specificity is unknown. This record comes from a study of T cell responses to AZD1222 COVID-19 vaccine. Study results and limitations: Among vaccine-associated CD4 TCRs, coverage spanned spike, with dominance at 160-218 and 743-854. Seropositive status at baseline applied to only 6 or 7 AZD1222 recipients.

Second doses that came at about 4 or about 12 weeks were put together. TCRdb's copy holds only in-frame clones and misses some; the assay was immunoSEQ multiplex PCR. The sample holds 150,000 to 160,000 clones, 75% to 90% seen once. With 2 bases removed from V and 4 bases from J, the gap between germline ends came to 12 bases. Per germline, CDR1 ENHRY and CDR2 SYGVKD. CDR3 length equals 15 residues. The input for sequencing was peripheral blood, taken 28 days after the second AZD1222 dose. This receptor was obtained from an adult who received the AZD1222 COVID-19 vaccine. V usage is TRBV10-3 and J usage is TRBJ2-1; D not resolved. CDR3: CAISEGKNRYNEQFF. The DNA for the CDR3 is TGTGCCATCAGTGAGGGGAAGAACCGATACAATGAGCAGTTCTTC.